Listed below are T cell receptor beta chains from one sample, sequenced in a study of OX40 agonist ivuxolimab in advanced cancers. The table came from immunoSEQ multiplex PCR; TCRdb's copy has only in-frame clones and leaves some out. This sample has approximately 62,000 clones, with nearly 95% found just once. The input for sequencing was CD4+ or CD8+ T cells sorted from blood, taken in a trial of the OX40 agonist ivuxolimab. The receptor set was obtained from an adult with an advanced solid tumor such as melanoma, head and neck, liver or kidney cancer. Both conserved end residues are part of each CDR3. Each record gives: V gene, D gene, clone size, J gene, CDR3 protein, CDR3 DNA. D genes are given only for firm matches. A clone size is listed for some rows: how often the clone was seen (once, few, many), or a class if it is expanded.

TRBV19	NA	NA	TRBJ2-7	CASSIGQLNYEQYF	TGTGCCAGTAGTATTGGGCAGCTGAACTACGAGCAGTACTTC
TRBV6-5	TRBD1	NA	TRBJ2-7	CASSYTRDRASYEQYF	TGTGCCAGCAGTTACACCCGGGACAGGGCCTCCTACGAGCAGTACTTC
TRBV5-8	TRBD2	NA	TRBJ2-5	CASSPTDGTSLGSEETQYF	TGTGCCAGCAGCCCTACCGACGGGACTAGCTTAGGCAGTGAAGAGACCCAGTACTTC
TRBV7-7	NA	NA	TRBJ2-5	CASSKTSSTETQYF	TGTGCCAGCAGCAAGACTAGTTCCACGGAGACCCAGTACTTC
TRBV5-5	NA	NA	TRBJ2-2	CASSLGPTSNTGELFF	TGTGCCAGCAGCTTGGGACCGACATCGAACACCGGGGAGCTGTTTTTT
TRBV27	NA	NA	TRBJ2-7	CASGTSGGLSYEQYF	TGTGCCAGCGGAACATCAGGGGGACTTTCCTACGAGCAGTACTTC
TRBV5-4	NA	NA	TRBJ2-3	CASSLYGDTQYF	TGTGCCAGCAGCTTGTATGGAGATACGCAGTATTTT
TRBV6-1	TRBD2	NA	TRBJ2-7	CASSEAVSSGRPGEQYF	TGTGCCAGCAGTGAAGCTGTGTCTAGCGGGAGGCCGGGGGAGCAGTACTTC
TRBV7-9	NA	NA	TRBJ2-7	CASSRPTANNDEQYF	TGTGCCAGCAGCCGTCCGACCGCCAACAATGACGAGCAGTACTTC
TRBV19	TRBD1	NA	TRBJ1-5	CASSIRQGPYSNQPQHF	TGTGCCAGTAGTATAAGACAGGGGCCGTATAGCAATCAGCCCCAGCATTTT
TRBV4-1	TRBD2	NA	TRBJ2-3	CASSQGGAGATDTQYF	TGCGCCAGCAGCCAAGGGGGAGCGGGAGCGACAGATACGCAGTATTTT
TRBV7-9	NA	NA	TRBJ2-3	CASSSTGPSTDTQYF	TGTGCCAGCAGCTCTACCGGGCCCAGCACAGATACGCAGTATTTT
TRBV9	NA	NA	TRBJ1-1	CVSSGSRRTEAFF	TGTGTCAGCAGCGGGTCAAGGCGGACTGAAGCTTTCTTT
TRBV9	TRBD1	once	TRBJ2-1	CASSVESGQGSYNEQFF	TGTGCCAGCAGCGTAGAGTCGGGACAGGGATCCTACAATGAGCAGTTCTTC
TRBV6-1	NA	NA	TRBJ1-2	CASSEVDLGYGYTF	TGTGCCAGCAGTGAAGTGGATTTAGGCTATGGCTACACCTTC
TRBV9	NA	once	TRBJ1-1	CASSPGFQVNTEAFF	TGTGCCAGCAGCCCCGGATTTCAGGTGAACACTGAAGCTTTCTTT
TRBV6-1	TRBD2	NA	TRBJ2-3	CASSESTGGTDTQYF	TGTGCCAGCAGTGAATCTACGGGGGGAACAGATACGCAGTATTTT
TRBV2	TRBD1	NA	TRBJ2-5	CASRETGGPRLETQYF	TGTGCCAGCAGGGAGACAGGGGGCCCCCGCTTAGAGACCCAGTACTTC
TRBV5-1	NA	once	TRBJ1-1	CASSPSGGAGTEAFF	TGCGCCAGCTCCCCTAGCGGGGGGGCAGGAACTGAAGCTTTCTTT
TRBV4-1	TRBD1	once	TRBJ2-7	CASSLKGQGAYEQYF	TGCGCCAGCAGCCTAAAGGGCCAGGGGGCCTACGAGCAGTACTTC
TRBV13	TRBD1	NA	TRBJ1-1	CASSVPGQGTEAFF	TGTGCCAGCAGCGTCCCGGGACAGGGCACTGAAGCTTTCTTT
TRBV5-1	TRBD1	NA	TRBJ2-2	CASSSPGQGNTGELFF	TGCGCCAGCAGCTCACCGGGACAGGGGAACACCGGGGAGCTGTTTTTT
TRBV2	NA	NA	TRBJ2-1	CASSEVDFDEQFF	TGTGCCAGCAGTGAAGTGGACTTCGATGAGCAGTTCTTC
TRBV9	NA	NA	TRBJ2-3	CASSDLGLPTPDTQYF	TGTGCCAGCAGCGACTTGGGACTTCCCACCCCAGATACGCAGTATTTT
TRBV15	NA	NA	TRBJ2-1	CATSRDLTPSYNEQFF	TGTGCCACCAGCAGAGATCTAACTCCCTCCTACAATGAGCAGTTCTTC
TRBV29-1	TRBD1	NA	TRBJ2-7	CSVGTGENEQYF	TGCAGCGTTGGGACAGGGGAAAACGAGCAGTACTTC
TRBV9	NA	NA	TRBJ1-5	CASSVGTNQPQHF	TGTGCCAGCAGCGTTGGGACGAATCAGCCCCAGCATTTT
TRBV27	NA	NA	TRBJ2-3	CASGYVGTDTQYF	TGTGCCAGCGGTTACGTGGGCACAGATACGCAGTATTTT
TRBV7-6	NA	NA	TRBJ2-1	CATTECHRFAHNEQFF	TGTGCCACCACCGAATGTCATCGGTTCGCACACAATGAGCAGTTCTTC
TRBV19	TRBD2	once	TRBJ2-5	CASSEGSDLAVRETQYF	TGTGCCAGTTCCGAAGGGAGTGACCTAGCGGTCCGGGAGACCCAGTACTTC
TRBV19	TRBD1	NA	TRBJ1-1	CASSFGQGGTEAFF	TGTGCCAGTAGTTTTGGACAGGGGGGCACTGAAGCTTTCTTT
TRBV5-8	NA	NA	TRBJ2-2	CASSSYSGQIPNTGELFF	TGTGCCAGCAGCTCCTACTCCGGACAGATACCGAACACCGGGGAGCTGTTTTTT